A selection of T cell receptor beta chains follows, all from one sample in a study of cytomegalovirus exposure and HLA in healthy donors. Measured with immunoSEQ multiplex PCR; TCRdb has only the in-frame clones, and not every one. Among under 85,000 clones listed, around three quarters were seen once. Sequencing was done on a sample of PBMCs. Receptor source: a young woman in good health and CMV-seronegative. CDR3s include the opening cysteine and the closing phenylalanine or tryptophan. A D gene is named only where the DNA matches it firmly. For some rows the clone size is stated as once, few or many, or as a class when expanded; others skip it.

CDR3 length,D gene,V gene,clone size,J gene,CDR3 protein,CDR3 DNA
15,TRBD1,TRBV5-1,.,TRBJ1-1,CASSLSAGGNTEAFF,TGCGCCAGCAGCTTGTCCGCAGGGGGGAACACTGAAGCTTTCTTT
14,.,TRBV15,.,TRBJ2-7,CATSRGPPSVEQYF,TGTGCCACCAGCAGAGGCCCCCCCTCGGTTGAGCAGTACTTC
17,.,TRBV4-1,.,TRBJ1-1,CASSQDQDRWKNTEAFF,TGCGCCAGCAGCCAAGATCAAGACAGATGGAAGAACACTGAAGCTTTCTTT
17,TRBD1,TRBV5-4,.,TRBJ2-5,CASSLWDRGRIWETQYF,TGTGCCAGCAGCTTGTGGGACAGGGGAAGAATATGGGAGACCCAGTACTTC
15,TRBD1,TRBV30,.,TRBJ1-1,CAWSTKGQGNTEAFF,TGTGCCTGGTCCACCAAGGGACAGGGGAATACTGAAGCTTTCTTT
15,.,TRBV15,.,TRBJ1-6,CATSRERAGHSPLHF,TGTGCCACCAGCAGAGAGAGGGCGGGGCATTCACCCCTCCACTTT
13,.,TRBV7-9,.,TRBJ1-1,CASSRRGTSEAFF,TGTGCCAGCAGCAGAAGGGGCACCTCTGAAGCTTTCTTT
16,TRBD1,TRBV2,.,TRBJ1-1,CASSDAGQGAGTEAFF,TGTGCCAGCAGTGACGCCGGACAGGGGGCCGGCACTGAAGCTTTCTTT
15,TRBD1,TRBV10-1,few,TRBJ1-5,CASSPGTGGNQPQHF,TGCGCCAGCAGCCCCGGGACAGGGGGCAATCAGCCCCAGCATTTT
13,.,TRBV29-1,.,TRBJ2-7,CSVVVTNSYEQYF,TGCAGCGTTGTGGTGACAAATTCCTACGAGCAGTACTTC
15,TRBD1,TRBV4-1,.,TRBJ1-2,CASSPGQGLLYGYTF,TGCGCCAGCAGCCCGGGACAGGGGTTACTCTATGGCTACACCTTC
14,.,TRBV12-5,.,TRBJ2-2,CASGSGLGTGELFF,TGTGCTAGTGGTTCTGGACTGGGAACCGGGGAGCTGTTTTTT
13,.,TRBV11-2,few,TRBJ2-1,CASSPRLINEQFF,TGTGCCAGCAGCCCGAGGCTAATCAATGAGCAGTTCTTC
15,TRBD1,TRBV18,.,TRBJ2-3,CASSPRDRGTDTQYF,TGTGCCAGCTCACCCCGGGACAGGGGAACGGATACGCAGTATTTT
16,.,TRBV5-8,once,TRBJ1-6,CASSLGQSLGNSPLHF,TGTGCCAGCAGCTTGGGACAGTCGCTAGGCAATTCACCCCTCCACTTT
16,.,TRBV28,few,TRBJ2-1,CASKLADPGGYNEQFF,TGTGCCAGCAAGTTAGCAGACCCCGGCGGGTACAATGAGCAGTTCTTC
18,.,TRBV4-3,.,TRBJ1-3,CASSQEPPQGTSGNTIYF,TGCGCCAGCAGCCAAGAACCTCCCCAGGGAACCTCTGGAAACACCATATATTTT
14,TRBD1,TRBV29-1,.,TRBJ1-2,CSVTTGGAFYGYTF,TGCAGCGTCACTACAGGGGGTGCTTTCTATGGCTACACCTTC
16,.,TRBV30,.,TRBJ1-5,CAWSVTRGISNQPQHF,TGTGCCTGGAGTGTAACCAGGGGAATCTCCAATCAGCCCCAGCATTTT
14,TRBD2,TRBV11-2,.,TRBJ2-1,CASSLAGGYNEQFF,TGTGCCAGCAGCTTAGCGGGAGGATACAATGAGCAGTTCTTC
13,.,TRBV10-3,.,TRBJ1-1,CAISDRLNTEAFF,TGTGCCATCAGTGACAGGTTGAACACTGAAGCTTTCTTT
15,.,TRBV29-1,.,TRBJ2-1,CSVGTFREAGNEQFF,TGCAGCGTTGGGACGTTCCGGGAAGCCGGCAATGAGCAGTTCTTC
15,.,TRBV4-1,.,TRBJ1-2,CASSHPRTEGYGYTF,TGCGCCAGCAGCCACCCCAGGACTGAAGGCTATGGCTACACCTTC
14,.,TRBV10-3,.,TRBJ2-6,CAISDLSGANVLTF,TGTGCCATCAGTGATTTATCTGGGGCCAACGTCCTGACTTTC
14,TRBD1,TRBV6-5,.,TRBJ2-7,CASSPGQESYEQYF,TGTGCCAGCAGCCCGGGACAGGAATCCTACGAGCAGTACTTC
13,TRBD1,TRBV30,.,TRBJ1-4,CACLLTGVEKLFF,TGTGCCTGCCTCCTGACAGGGGTAGAAAAACTGTTTTTT
15,.,TRBV25-1,once,TRBJ1-5,CASRGGGNSNQPQHF,TGTGCCAGCAGGGGGGGAGGGAATAGCAATCAGCCCCAGCATTTT
15,.,TRBV30,.,TRBJ1-5,CAWSVDGGGGQPQHF,TGTGCCTGGAGTGTCGACGGAGGGGGAGGGCAGCCCCAGCATTTT
13,.,TRBV6-5,once,TRBJ1-4,CASRRDGNEKLFF,TGTGCCAGCAGGCGGGACGGGAATGAAAAACTGTTTTTT
14,.,TRBV7-9,.,TRBJ2-3,CASSHDVKGVTQYF,TGTGCCAGCAGCCACGATGTAAAAGGGGTTACGCAGTATTTT
16,TRBD1,TRBV7-2,.,TRBJ2-5,CASSLNDPGGGETQYF,TGTGCCAGCAGCTTAAATGATCCAGGGGGCGGGGAGACCCAGTACTTC
15,.,TRBV12-5,.,TRBJ1-5,CASGSGGGQNQPQHF,TGTGCTAGTGGTTCGGGGGGGGGACAAAATCAGCCCCAGCATTTT
16,.,TRBV6-1,few,TRBJ1-4,CASSESGGSPNEKLFF,TGTGCCAGCAGTGAATCGGGGGGATCCCCTAATGAAAAACTGTTTTTT
14,.,TRBV2,.,TRBJ1-5,CASSERGSNQPQHF,TGTGCCAGCAGTGAACGGGGGAGCAATCAGCCCCAGCATTTT
15,.,TRBV10-3,.,TRBJ1-5,CATRGEGQRNQPQHF,TGTGCCACCAGAGGGGAAGGACAGCGAAATCAGCCCCAGCATTTT
14,.,TRBV1,.,TRBJ2-2,CTSSGQGPSGELFF,TGCACCAGCAGCGGACAGGGGCCCTCCGGGGAGCTGTTTTTT
19,TRBD2,TRBV4-3,.,TRBJ2-3,CASSQDYSGDAFSTDTQYF,TGCGCCAGCAGCCAAGATTATAGCGGGGATGCGTTTAGCACAGATACGCAGTATTTT
15,.,TRBV28,.,TRBJ1-6,CASMDTSSYNSPLHF,TGTGCCAGCATGGACACCAGCTCCTATAATTCACCCCTCCACTTT
14,.,TRBV30,.,TRBJ2-6,CAWGTGRGANVLTF,TGTGCCTGGGGTACAGGGAGAGGGGCCAACGTCCTGACTTTC
15,.,TRBV27,.,TRBJ1-6,CASSLGAGENSPLHF,TGTGCCAGCAGCCTAGGGGCAGGGGAGAATTCACCCCTCCACTTT
13,TRBD1,TRBV28,.,TRBJ2-7,CATRDSSTYEQYF,TGTGCCACCAGGGACAGCTCCACCTACGAGCAGTACTTC
13,.,TRBV7-6,.,TRBJ1-1,CASSLELGDEAFF,TGTGCCAGCAGCTTAGAACTCGGAGACGAAGCTTTCTTT
13,.,TRBV7-9,.,TRBJ1-1,CASSYTANTEAFF,TGTGCCAGCAGCTATACAGCTAACACTGAAGCTTTCTTT
18,TRBD1,TRBV4-1,.,TRBJ1-5,CASSQEGRGTGLYQPQHF,TGCGCCAGCAGCCAGGAGGGGCGAGGGACAGGACTATATCAGCCCCAGCATTTT
15,.,TRBV29-1,.,TRBJ2-7,CSVETAGVVNYEQYF,TGCAGCGTTGAAACGGCAGGGGTCGTCAACTACGAGCAGTACTTC
13,.,TRBV18,few,TRBJ1-1,CASSGSYYTEAFF,TGTGCCAGCTCGGGCAGTTATTACACTGAAGCTTTCTTT
15,TRBD1,TRBV28,.,TRBJ1-1,CASTLGDRGGPEAFF,TGTGCCAGCACCTTAGGAGACAGGGGAGGACCTGAAGCTTTCTTT
12,.,TRBV13,.,TRBJ2-7,CASSLGRREQYF,TGTGCCAGCAGCTTAGGCCGTCGGGAGCAGTACTTC
13,TRBD2,TRBV4-1,.,TRBJ2-7,CATPGRIDYEQYF,TGCGCCACCCCCGGGAGGATCGACTACGAGCAGTACTTC